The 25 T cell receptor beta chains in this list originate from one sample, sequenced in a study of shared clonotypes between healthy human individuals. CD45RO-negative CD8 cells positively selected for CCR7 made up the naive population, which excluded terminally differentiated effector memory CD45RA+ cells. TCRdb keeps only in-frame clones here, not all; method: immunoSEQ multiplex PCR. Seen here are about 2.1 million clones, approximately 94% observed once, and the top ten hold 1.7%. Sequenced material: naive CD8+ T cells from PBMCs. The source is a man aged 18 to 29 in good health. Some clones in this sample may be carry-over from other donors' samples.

CDR3 DNA sequence: TGCGCCAGCAGCCCGGGACTAGCGGGGCGGAATGAGCAGTTCTTC. It codes for CASSPGLAGRNEQFF. The chain joins TRBV4-3 to TRBJ2-1; 13 bases line up with TRBD2. Germline CDR1 LGHNA, CDR2 YSLEER. This CDR3 spans 15 amino acids. V trimming: 4 bases; J trimming: 7 bases; junction bases outside the gene matches: 4.

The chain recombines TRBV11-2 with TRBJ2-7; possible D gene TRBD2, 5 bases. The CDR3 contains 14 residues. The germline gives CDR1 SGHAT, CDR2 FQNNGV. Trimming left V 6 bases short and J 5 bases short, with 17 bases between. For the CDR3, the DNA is TGTGCCAGCAGTCTCCCTTTCGGGATTGACGAGCAGTACTTC. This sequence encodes CASSLPFGIDEQYF.

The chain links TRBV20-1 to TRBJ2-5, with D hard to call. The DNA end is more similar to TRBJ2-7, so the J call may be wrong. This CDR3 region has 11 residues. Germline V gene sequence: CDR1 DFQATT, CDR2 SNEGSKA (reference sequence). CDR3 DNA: TGCAGTGCTCCGACTGTCTACGAGCAGTACTTC. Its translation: CSAPTVYEQYF.

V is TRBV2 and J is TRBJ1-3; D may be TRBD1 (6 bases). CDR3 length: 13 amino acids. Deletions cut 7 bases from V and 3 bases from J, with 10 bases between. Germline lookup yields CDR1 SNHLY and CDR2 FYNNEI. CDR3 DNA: TGTGCCAGCACAGGGGTGGGTGGAAACACCATATATTTT. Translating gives CASTGVGGNTIYF. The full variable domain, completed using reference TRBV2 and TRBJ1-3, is EPEVTQTPSHQVTQMGQEVILRCVPISNHLYFYWYRQILGQKVEFLVSFYNNEISEKSEIFDDQFSVERPDGSNFTLKIRSTKLEDSAMYFCASTGVGGNTIYFGEGSWLTVV.

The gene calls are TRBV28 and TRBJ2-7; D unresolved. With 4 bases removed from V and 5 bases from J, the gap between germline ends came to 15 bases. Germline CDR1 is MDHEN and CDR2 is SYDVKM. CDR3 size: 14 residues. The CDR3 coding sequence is TGTGCCAGCAGTTCCGGGCCCCCTCCCAACGAGCAGTACTTC. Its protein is CASSSGPPPNEQYF.

CDR3 loop: CASSYSDLGYEQYF. CDR3 bases: TGTGCCAGCAGTTACTCGGACCTGGGATACGAGCAGTACTTC. This sequence joins TRBV6-5 and TRBJ2-7; D is undetermined. V was pared by 0 bases and J by 4 bases, with 10 bases between. From germline, CDR1 is MNHEY and CDR2 SVGAGI. The CDR3 has 14 residues.

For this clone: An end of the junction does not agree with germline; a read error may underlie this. The CDR3 coding sequence is TGTGCCAGCAGCTTCCCGGGACTCTCCAACGAGCAGTACTTC. Encoded protein: CASSFPGLSNEQYF. The chain combines TRBV7-9 with TRBJ2-7; a possible D gene is TRBD2 (6 bases). CDR3 size: 14 residues. CDR1 is SEHNR, CDR2 FQNEAQ, per germline (reference sequence).

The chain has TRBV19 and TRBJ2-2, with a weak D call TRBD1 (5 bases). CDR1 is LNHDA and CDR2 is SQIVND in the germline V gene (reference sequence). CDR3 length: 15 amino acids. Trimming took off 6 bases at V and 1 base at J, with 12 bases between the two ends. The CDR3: CASRSQGLNTGELFF. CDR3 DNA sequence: TGTGCCAGTAGATCTCAGGGCCTGAACACCGGGGAGCTGTTTTTT.

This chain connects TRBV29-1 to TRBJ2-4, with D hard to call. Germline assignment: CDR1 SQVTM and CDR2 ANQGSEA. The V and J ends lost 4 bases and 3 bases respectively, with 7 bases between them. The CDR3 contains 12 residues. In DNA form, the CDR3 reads TGCAGCGTTGTAGATGTCAAAAACATTCAGTACTTC. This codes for CSVVDVKNIQYF.

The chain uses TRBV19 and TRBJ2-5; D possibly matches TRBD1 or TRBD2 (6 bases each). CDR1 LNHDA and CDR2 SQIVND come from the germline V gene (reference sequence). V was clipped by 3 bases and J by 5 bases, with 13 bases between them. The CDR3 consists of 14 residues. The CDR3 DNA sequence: TGTGCCAGTAGTATTCGGGGGCGCGGGGAGACCCAGTACTTC. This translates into CASSIRGRGETQYF.

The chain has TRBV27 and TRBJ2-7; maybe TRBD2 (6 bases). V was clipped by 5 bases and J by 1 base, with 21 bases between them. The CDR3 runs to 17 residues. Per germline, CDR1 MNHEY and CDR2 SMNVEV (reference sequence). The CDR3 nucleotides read TGTGCCAGCAGTATCCTTAAGGGGCTCGGGGGTTCCTACGAGCAGTACTTC. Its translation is CASSILKGLGGSYEQYF.

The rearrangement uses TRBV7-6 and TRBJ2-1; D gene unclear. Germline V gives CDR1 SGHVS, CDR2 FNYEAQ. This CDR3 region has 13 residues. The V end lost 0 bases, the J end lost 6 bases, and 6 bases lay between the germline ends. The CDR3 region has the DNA TGTGCCAGCAGCTTAGCAAAGGGCAATGAGCAGTTCTTC. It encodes CASSLAKGNEQFF.

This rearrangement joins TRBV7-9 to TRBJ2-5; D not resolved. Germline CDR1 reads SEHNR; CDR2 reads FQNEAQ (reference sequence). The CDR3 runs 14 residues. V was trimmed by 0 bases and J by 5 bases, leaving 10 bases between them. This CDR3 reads CASSLAPVWETQYF. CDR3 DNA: TGTGCCAGCAGCTTAGCCCCTGTATGGGAGACCCAGTACTTC.

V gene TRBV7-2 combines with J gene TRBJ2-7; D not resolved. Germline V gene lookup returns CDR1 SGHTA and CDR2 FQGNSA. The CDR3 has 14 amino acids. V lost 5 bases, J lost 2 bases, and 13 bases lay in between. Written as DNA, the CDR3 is TGTGCCAGCAGCCCGAACCTGGGCGCCTACGAGCAGTACTTC. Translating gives CASSPNLGAYEQYF.

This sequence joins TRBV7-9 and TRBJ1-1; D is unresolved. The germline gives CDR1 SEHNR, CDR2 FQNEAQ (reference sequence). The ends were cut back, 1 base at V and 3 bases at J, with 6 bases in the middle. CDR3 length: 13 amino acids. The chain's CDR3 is CASSLVLDTEAFF. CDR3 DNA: TGTGCCAGCAGCTTAGTATTGGACACTGAAGCTTTCTTT.

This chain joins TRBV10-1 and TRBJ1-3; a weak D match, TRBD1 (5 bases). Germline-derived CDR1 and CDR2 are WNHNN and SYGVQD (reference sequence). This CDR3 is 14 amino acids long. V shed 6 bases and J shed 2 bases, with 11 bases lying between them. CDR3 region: CASRQGRAGNTIYF. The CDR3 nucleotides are TGCGCCAGCAGGCAGGGTAGGGCTGGAAACACCATATATTTT.

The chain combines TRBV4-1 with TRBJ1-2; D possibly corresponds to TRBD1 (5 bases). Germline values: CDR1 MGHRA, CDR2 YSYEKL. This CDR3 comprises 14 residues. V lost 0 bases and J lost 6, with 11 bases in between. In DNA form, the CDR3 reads TGCGCCAGCAGCCAAGATTCGGGGCGGGATGGCTACACCTTC. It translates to CASSQDSGRDGYTF.

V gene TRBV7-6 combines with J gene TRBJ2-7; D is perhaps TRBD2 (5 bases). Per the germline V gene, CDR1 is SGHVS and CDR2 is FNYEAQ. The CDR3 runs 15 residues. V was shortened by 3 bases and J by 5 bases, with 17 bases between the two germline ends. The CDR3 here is CASSFRGAPTDEQYF. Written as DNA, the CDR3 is TGTGCCAGCAGCTTTCGGGGAGCACCCACGGACGAGCAGTACTTC.

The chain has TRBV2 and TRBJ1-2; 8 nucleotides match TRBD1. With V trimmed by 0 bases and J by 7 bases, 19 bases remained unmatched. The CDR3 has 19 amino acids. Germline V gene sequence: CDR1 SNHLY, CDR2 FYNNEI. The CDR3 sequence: CASSEAFPLWQGAVGGYTF. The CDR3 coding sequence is TGTGCCAGCAGTGAAGCCTTTCCGCTATGGCAGGGGGCCGTCGGTGGCTACACCTTC.

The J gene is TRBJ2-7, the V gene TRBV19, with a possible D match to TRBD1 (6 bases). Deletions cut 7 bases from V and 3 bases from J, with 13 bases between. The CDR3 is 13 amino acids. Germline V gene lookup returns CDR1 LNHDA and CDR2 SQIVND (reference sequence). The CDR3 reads CASTDRNFYEQYF. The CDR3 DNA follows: TGTGCCAGTACCGACAGGAATTTCTACGAGCAGTACTTC. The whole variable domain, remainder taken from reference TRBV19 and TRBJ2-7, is DGGITQSPKYLFRKEGQNVTLSCEQNLNHDAMYWYRQDPGQGLRLIYYSQIVNDFQKGDIAEGYSVSREKKESFPLTVTSAQKNPTAFYLCASTDRNFYEQYFGPGTRLTVT.

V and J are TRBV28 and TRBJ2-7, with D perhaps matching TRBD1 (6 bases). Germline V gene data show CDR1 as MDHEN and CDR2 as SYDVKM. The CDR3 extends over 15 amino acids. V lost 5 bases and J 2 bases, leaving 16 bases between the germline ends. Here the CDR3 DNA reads TGTGCCAGCAGTGGGGGACACTACAGAACCTACGAGCAGTACTTC. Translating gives CASSGGHYRTYEQYF.

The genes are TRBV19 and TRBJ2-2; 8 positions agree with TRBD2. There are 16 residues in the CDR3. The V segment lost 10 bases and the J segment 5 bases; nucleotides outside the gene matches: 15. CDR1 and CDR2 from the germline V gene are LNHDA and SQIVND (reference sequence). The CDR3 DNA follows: TGTGCCACCCTCTCCGATAGCGGGATTACAACCGGGGAGCTGTTTTTT. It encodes CATLSDSGITTGELFF.

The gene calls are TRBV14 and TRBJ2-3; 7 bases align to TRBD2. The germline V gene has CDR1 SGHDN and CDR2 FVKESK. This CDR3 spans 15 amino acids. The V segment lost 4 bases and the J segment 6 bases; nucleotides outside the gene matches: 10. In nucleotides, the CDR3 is TGTGCCAGCAGCCTACTGGGACTACGGGGGGATACGCAGTATTTT. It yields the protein CASSLLGLRGDTQYF. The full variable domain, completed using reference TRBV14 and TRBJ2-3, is EAGVTQFPSHSVIEKGQTVTLRCDPISGHDNLYWYRRVMGKEIKFLLHFVKESKQDESGMPNNRFLAERTGGTYSTLKVQPAELEDSGVYFCASSLLGLRGDTQYFGPGTRLTVL.

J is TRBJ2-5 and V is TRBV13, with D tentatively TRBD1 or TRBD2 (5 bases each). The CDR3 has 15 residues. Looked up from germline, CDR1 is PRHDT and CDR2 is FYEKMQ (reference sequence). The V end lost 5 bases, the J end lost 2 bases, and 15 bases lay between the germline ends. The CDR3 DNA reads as TGTGCCAGCAGCAAAGTGAGAGGGGTGCAAGAGACCCAGTACTTC. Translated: CASSKVRGVQETQYF.

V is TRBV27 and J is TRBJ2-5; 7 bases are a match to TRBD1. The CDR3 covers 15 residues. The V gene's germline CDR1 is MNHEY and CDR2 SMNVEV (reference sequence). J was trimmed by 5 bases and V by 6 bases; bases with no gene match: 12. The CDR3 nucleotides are TGTGCCAGCAGCCTCGGACAGGACTTACGGGAGACCCAGTACTTC. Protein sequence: CASSLGQDLRETQYF.